Below, one T cell receptor beta chain is given with its context. Its matching antigen is unknown. The CDR3 length is 16 residues. From germline, CDR1 is SGHNT and CDR2 YYREEE (reference sequence). Trimming removed 1 base from V and 6 bases from J; junction bases left unmatched: 8. These data are taken from a study of T cell repertoires in cytomegalovirus infection. Study in general: It can be stated that public TCR beta signatures indicated CMV infection as well as a matching HLA type. Overall study findings and caveats: Across the ex vivo response, the dominant clonotypes were HLA-C-restricted CMV-specific TCR beta clonotypes. Carriers of CMV plus the relevant HLA were identified by cumulative public TCR beta family frequency.

MiXCR, applied by TCRdb to the reads, yields one record per CDR3 protein. The table has about 570,000 distinct CDR3 sequences, almost 40% seen once. The TCR was taken from a human donor in good health (CMV status not recorded). Some clones in this sample may be carry-over from other donors' samples. This material consisted of cultured PBMCs, taken from culture after CMV antigen stimulation. This chain connects TRBV5-4 to TRBJ2-1, with TRBD2 matching over 9 bases. CDR3 amino acids: CASSLLAGGPPNEQFF. The CDR3 DNA follows: TGTGCCAGCAGCTTGCTGGCGGGGGGGCCCCCCAATGAGCAGTTCTTC.